The 9 T cell receptor beta chains presented below share a single source sample, sequenced in a study of blood T cell repertoires in COVID-19 (dated by TCRdb to the early 2020s). Libraries were constructed by the immunoSEQ multiplex PCR assay. In TCRdb, the immuneACCESS table is reduced to in-frame sequences with V and J assigned. These tables do not hold every clone; where another copy was compared, an unresolved V gene accounts for under half, and the others remain unexplained. This sample comprises fewer than 350,000 clones, approximately 80% of them detected only once. The top ten constitute around 2.9% of the sample. Material for sequencing was peripheral blood. The source of these receptors is a woman aged 60-70 years with active or convalescent COVID-19.

This clone was observed at least ten times. The chain carries TRBV5-1 and TRBJ1-4; TRBD1 matches 7 bases. The germline V gene encodes CDR1 SGHRS and CDR2 YFSETQ. CDR3 size: 13 residues. V lost 4 bases, J lost 7 bases, and 4 bases stayed unmatched. Here the CDR3 DNA reads TGCGCCAGCAGCGTAGGGACAGCTGAAAAACTGTTTTTT. This encodes CASSVGTAEKLFF.

The chain is built from TRBV2 and TRBJ1-1; D may be TRBD1 (5 bases). The V end was cut by 5 bases, the J end by 3 bases, with 13 bases between. The germline V gene has CDR1 SNHLY and CDR2 FYNNEI. The CDR3 totals 14 residues. The CDR3 spells CASSLGRADTEAFF. CDR3 in DNA: TGTGCCAGCAGTCTCGGCAGGGCGGACACTGAAGCTTTCTTT.

This clone was counted a few times. This chain uses TRBV6-4 with TRBJ1-6, with D uncertain. V was trimmed by 4 bases and J by 5 bases, leaving 6 bases between them. The CDR3 runs to 13 residues. Germline assignment: CDR1 MRHNA and CDR2 SNTAGT. As DNA, the CDR3 is TGTGCCAGCAGTGCAATTGATAATTCACCCCTCCACTTT. Translated, it gives CASSAIDNSPLHF.

Only a few counts were recorded for this clone. This chain joins TRBV5-3 and TRBJ1-1; the match to TRBD1 covers 7 bases. TRBV5-3 is an open reading frame, and its role is uncertain. V gave up 3 bases and J gave up 1 base; unmatched junction bases: 15. The CDR3 runs 18 residues. CDR3 sequence: CARSCNCTGVSWNTEAFF. DNA for the CDR3: TGTGCCAGAAGCTGCAACTGCACAGGGGTAAGTTGGAACACTGAAGCTTTCTTT.

In this sample, this clone turned up a few times. The V and J genes are TRBV7-8 and TRBJ2-7, with D perhaps matching TRBD1 (5 bases). V was cut by 1 base and J by 1 base, with 11 bases left in between. From germline, CDR1 is SGHVS and CDR2 FQNEAQ. This CDR3 has 15 residues. Written as DNA, the CDR3 is TGTGCCAGCAGCTTAGGGCAGGGCCCTTCCTACGAGCAGTACTTC. Its protein is CASSLGQGPSYEQYF.

In its sample, this clone was seen once. The junction shows a germline mismatch at one end, possibly a read error. The rearrangement links TRBV6-6 to TRBJ1-1; maybe TRBD1 (5 bases). Germline V CDR1 and CDR2: MNHNY, SVGAGI (reference sequence). This CDR3 spans 12 amino acids. The CDR3 DNA is TGTGCCAGCAGTTACCTTGGGCAGGGTCGGATCTTT. Its protein product is CASSYLGQGRIF.

This clone was recorded once. This sequence joins TRBV19 and TRBJ2-1; no clear D. V was cut by 5 bases and J by 8 bases, with 10 bases left in between. In germline, CDR1 is LNHDA, CDR2 SQIVND (reference sequence). The CDR3 consists of 12 residues. DNA for the CDR3: TGTGCCAGTAGTGTCCAGGTGTATGAGCAGTTCTTC. This encodes CASSVQVYEQFF.

The V call is TRBV30, the J call TRBJ2-2, with a tentative D call TRBD1 (6 bases). CDR1 is GTSNPN and CDR2 is SVGIG in the germline V gene (reference sequence). This CDR3 region has 15 residues. The CDR3 bases are TGTGCTTTACAACCCCGGACAGCTCACGCCGGGGAGCTGTTTTTT. Residues: CALQPRTAHAGELFF. Combining the CDR3 with reference TRBV30 and TRBJ2-2 gives the whole variable domain SQTIHQWPATLVQPVGSPLSLECTVEGTSNPNLYWYRQAAGRGLQLLFYSVGIGQISSEVPQNLSASRPQDRQFILSSKKLLLSDSGFYLCALQPRTAHAGELFFGEGSRLTVL.

This clone showed up just a few times. The V call is TRBV2, the J call TRBJ1-3, with 8 bases fitting TRBD1. The CDR3 extends over 15 amino acids. V lost 7 bases and J lost 11; bases outside the gene matches: 16. Germline CDR1 is SNHLY and CDR2 is FYNNEI. DNA of the CDR3: TGTGCCAGCAACTCGGACAGGGCCTGGGGAGAGGCCATATATTTT. Amino acid sequence: CASNSDRAWGEAIYF. Variable domain in full (rest from reference TRBV2 and TRBJ1-3): EPEVTQTPSHQVTQMGQEVILRCVPISNHLYFYWYRQILGQKVEFLVSFYNNEISEKSEIFDDQFSVERPDGSNFTLKIRSTKLEDSAMYFCASNSDRAWGEAIYFGEGSWLTVV.